A selection of T cell receptor beta chains follows, all from one sample in a study of shared clonotypes between healthy human individuals. The method was immunoSEQ multiplex PCR; TCRdb's version includes in-frame clones alone and lacks a portion of them. The table records more than 1,200,000 clones, roughly 98.5% of them present only once. Sequenced: naive CD4+ T cells sorted from blood. These receptors were obtained from a man under 40 in good health. CDR3s include the opening cysteine and the closing phenylalanine or tryptophan. A D gene is named only where the DNA matches it firmly. The size field is filled for only some rows; it gives once, few, many or a size class.

D,V,size,J,DNA,CDR3
NA,TRBV30,NA,TRBJ2-7,TGTGCCTGCATGCTAGGGTCCTACGAGCAGTACTTC,CACMLGSYEQYF
NA,TRBV28,NA,TRBJ2-4,TGTGCCAGCAGTTCAGGGACCCTATTCCCGAAAAACATTCAGTACTTC,CASSSGTLFPKNIQYF
NA,TRBV5-4,NA,TRBJ1-1,TGTGCCAGCAGCTCACGGGCCTTACTGAACACTGAAGCTTTCTTT,CASSSRALLNTEAFF
TRBD1,TRBV27,NA,TRBJ2-7,TGTGCCAGCAGTAGGACAGGGGTTTACGACGAGCAGTACTTC,CASSRTGVYDEQYF
TRBD2,TRBV9,NA,TRBJ2-1,TGTGCCAGCAGCGTAGGCGGGAGGGGTTACAATGAGCAGTTCTTC,CASSVGGRGYNEQFF
NA,TRBV28,NA,TRBJ1-1,TGTGCCAGCAGTCTTACGAGGAGGCAGGGAAGGGGCACTGAAGCTTTCTTT,CASSLTRRQGRGTEAFF
NA,TRBV4-1,once,TRBJ2-1,TGCGCCAGCCGGGGACACCGAACCAATGAGCAGTTCTTC,CASRGHRTNEQFF
NA,TRBV10-3,NA,TRBJ2-5,TGTGCCATCAGTGATGGGGGCCGGGACCGACCGTACTTC,CAISDGGRDRPYF
NA,TRBV6-5,NA,TRBJ2-2,TGTGCCAGCAGTTACGGGGCTAGCGCCGGGGAGCTGTTTTTT,CASSYGASAGELFF
NA,TRBV29-1,NA,TRBJ2-2,TGCAGTGCAACTGGGGGCACCGGGGAGCTGTTTTTT,CSATGGTGELFF
NA,TRBV5-1,NA,TRBJ2-2,TGCGCCAGCAGCTTGACCCAGGCCACCGGGGAGCTGTTTTTT,CASSLTQATGELFF
NA,TRBV14,NA,TRBJ2-6,TGTGCCAGCAGCATGCAAGTTTTGACTGGGGCCAACGTCCTGACTTTC,CASSMQVLTGANVLTF
NA,TRBV4-3,NA,TRBJ1-1,TGCGCCAGCAGCCGGACCGTGGTCAACACTGAAGCTTTCTTT,CASSRTVVNTEAFF
NA,TRBV18,NA,TRBJ2-3,TGTGCCAGCTCACCACGAAGGACCCGGGATTCAGCAGATACGCAGTATTTT,CASSPRRTRDSADTQYF
TRBD2,TRBV7-2,NA,TRBJ2-7,TGTGCCAGCAGCCAAAGGACTAGCGGCTCCTACGAGCAGTACTTC,CASSQRTSGSYEQYF
TRBD1,TRBV10-1,NA,TRBJ2-1,TGCGCCAGCAGCCACAGGGGTTCCTACAATGAGCAGTTCTTC,CASSHRGSYNEQFF
NA,TRBV29-1,once,TRBJ1-5,TGCAGCGTTGCACAGGGAAGAGGGAATCAGCCCCAGCATTTT,CSVAQGRGNQPQHF
TRBD2,TRBV9,NA,TRBJ2-2,TGTGCCAGCAGCGTAGGCGGGAGGACCACCGGGGAGCTGTTTTTT,CASSVGGRTTGELFF
NA,TRBV21-1,NA,TRBJ2-5,TGTGCCAGCAGCCGGGGGGCACAGTCCCAAGAGACCCAGTACTTC,CASSRGAQSQETQYF
NA,TRBV6-1,NA,TRBJ2-7,TGTGCCAGCAGCACCCTCCGGCCAAGGCGGGACGAGCAGTACTTC,CASSTLRPRRDEQYF
NA,TRBV5-1,NA,TRBJ2-5,TGCGCCAGCAGCCCCACCCCAGAAGAGACCCAGTACTTC,CASSPTPEETQYF
NA,TRBV29-1,NA,TRBJ1-1,TGCAGCGTTGAAGGGGCTGGGGGGCTCGCTTTCTTT,CSVEGAGGLAFF
TRBD2,TRBV10-3,NA,TRBJ2-1,TGTGCCATCAGTGATAGGACTAGCGGGGACAATGAGCAGTTCTTC,CAISDRTSGDNEQFF
TRBD2,TRBV7-6,NA,TRBJ2-1,TGTGCCAGCAGCTTCGGACTAGCAGGGAGCTCCTACAATGAGCAGTTCTTC,CASSFGLAGSSYNEQFF
TRBD1,TRBV4-1,NA,TRBJ2-5,TGCGCCAGCAGCCAGCCGGGACAGGGCCAAGAGACCCAGTACTTC,CASSQPGQGQETQYF
TRBD1,TRBV13,NA,TRBJ2-5,TGTGCCAGCACCAGGGGGCAAGAGACCCAGTACTTC,CASTRGQETQYF
NA,TRBV19,NA,TRBJ2-1,TGTGCCAGTAGTCCCACAGGGCTTAAGGACTACAATGAGCAGTTCTTC,CASSPTGLKDYNEQFF
NA,TRBV9,NA,TRBJ2-7,TGTGCCAGCAGCGTAGGGTTAGGTCAGGCCTACGAGCAGTACTTC,CASSVGLGQAYEQYF
TRBD1,TRBV5-1,NA,TRBJ2-2,TGCGCCAGCAGCCTAATAACAGGGGACACCGGGGAGCTGTTTTTT,CASSLITGDTGELFF